This TCR beta chain was sequenced for a study of early T cells in non-severe SARS-CoV-2 infection. Across the whole study: Sequencing used unsorted whole-blood bulk RNA, so chains lack pairing.

This CDR3 has 12 amino acids. The germline V gene has CDR1 DFQATT and CDR2 SNEGSKA (reference sequence). The V gene lost 0 bases and the J gene lost 8 bases, with 8 bases spanning the gap. Findings and caveats of the study: Sequences matched to VDJdb favored anti-spike CD8 responses, while private and CD4 specificities were missed.

Attached unique molecular identifiers marked individual cDNA molecules. TCRdb processed the 5' RACE reads anew with MiXCR; each CDR3 protein has one entry. The table records about 59,000 distinct CDR3 sequences, over 10% of them present only once. This clonotype appeared a few times. Its antigen remains unknown. The chain uses TRBV20-1 and TRBJ2-1; no clear D gene. This sequence originates from an adult who was a healthcare worker with PCR-confirmed SARS-CoV-2 infection or an uninfected control (not recorded which). This material consisted of whole blood, taken at baseline. CDR3 residues: CSARDMGHEQFF. CDR3 nucleotide sequence: TGCAGTGCTAGAGATATGGGCCATGAGCAGTTCTTC.